This entry lists 18 T cell receptor beta chains sequenced from one sample in a study of blood T cells in healthy people across ages. Through a sample-barcoded 5' primer and a J-beta primer mix, a second PCR was run for roughly 7 to 12 cycles. TCRdb used MiXCR to reprocess the 5' RACE reads, holding one entry per CDR3 protein. The sample includes under 1,000,000 distinct CDR3 sequences, 36% of them seen just once. Input material: blood. All receptors come from a man aged 18-30 years in good health.

This chain joins TRBV6-5 and TRBJ2-1; 9 bases are shared with TRBD1. The CDR3 is made up of 11 amino acids. The V gene's germline CDR1 is MNHEY and CDR2 SVGAGI. The V gene end was trimmed by 5 bases and the J gene end by 12 bases; junction bases not matched to a gene: 2. The DNA of the CDR3 is TGTGCCAGCAGTCAGGGACAGGGGCAGTTCTTC. It is translated as CASSQGQGQFF.

V and J are TRBV7-3 and TRBJ2-4; TRBD1 matches 10 bases. V shed 5 bases, J shed 13 bases, and the junction held 17 bases outside the gene matches. Germline V gene data show CDR1 as SGHTA and CDR2 as FQGTGA. This CDR3 is built from 16 residues. CDR3 sequence (DNA): TGTGCCAGCAGCCCTACTGGGTATGGGACAGGGGAAGAGCAGTACTTC. Protein product: CASSPTGYGTGEEQYF.

The sample holds a few counts of this clonotype. The chain couples TRBV27 to TRBJ2-7; the D gene is possibly TRBD2 (5 bases). The V gene lost 3 bases and the J gene lost 5 bases, with 14 bases spanning the gap. The CDR3 totals 14 residues. Germline CDR1 and CDR2: MNHEY and SMNVEV (reference sequence). The DNA of the CDR3 is TGTGCCAGCAGTTTGGCTGGACTGAGGAACGAGCAGTACTTC. This sequence encodes CASSLAGLRNEQYF.

This clonotype was counted many times. The chain is built from TRBV7-2 and TRBJ2-1; D is unclear. Trimming shortened V by 4 bases and J by 4 bases, and 11 bases separated the two germline ends. Germline loops: CDR1 SGHTA, CDR2 FQGNSA. The CDR3 extends over 14 amino acids. CDR3 nucleotides: TGTGCCAGCAGCTCATCTGGAGTATACAATGAGCAGTTCTTC. Its translation is CASSSSGVYNEQFF.

There are a few counts of this clonotype. This chain links TRBV20-1 with TRBJ2-7; D unclear. Germline CDR1 reads DFQATT; CDR2 reads SNEGSKA (reference sequence). Trimming removed 0 bases at V and 1 base at J, with 13 bases between. This CDR3 is 15 amino acids long. The CDR3 DNA reads as TGCAGTGCTAGAGAGGCAAGGGCTATGTCCTACGAGCAGTACTTC. It is translated as CSAREARAMSYEQYF.

The chain uses TRBV29-1 and TRBJ2-7, with D possibly matching TRBD2 (5 bases). Trimming pared 3 bases from V and 2 bases from J, leaving 11 bases between. This CDR3 spans 13 amino acids. Germline V gene data show CDR1 as SQVTM and CDR2 as ANQGSEA. The CDR3 spells CSVDGNGPYEQYF. CDR3 nucleotides: TGCAGCGTTGACGGGAATGGGCCCTACGAGCAGTACTTC.

The chain uses TRBV7-7 and TRBJ2-1; possible D gene TRBD2, 5 bases. CDR3 length equals 15 residues. Germline V CDR1 and CDR2: SSHAT, FNYEAQ (reference sequence). Trimming took off 1 base at V and 13 bases at J, with 20 bases between the two ends. CDR3 DNA sequence: TGTGCCAGCAGCTTAGAGCCCGGGATGGATGAGACCCAGTTCTTC. As protein: CASSLEPGMDETQFF.

This clonotype was counted a few times. A single base separates this from a much larger clone, so it may be a read error. This chain joins TRBV29-1 and TRBJ2-1; 11 nucleotides align to TRBD2. Trimming cost V 1 base and J 10 bases; bases outside gene matches: 9. The CDR3 consists of 15 residues. Germline assignment: CDR1 SQVTM and CDR2 ANQGSEA. The CDR3 spells CSVEGMTSGDYEQFF. In nucleotides, the CDR3 is TGCAGCGTTGAAGGGATGACTAGCGGGGACTACGAGCAGTTCTTC.

This clonotype was detected a few times. The chain uses TRBV15 and TRBJ2-3, with D unclear. The CDR3 spans 15 residues. Germline V CDR1 and CDR2: LNHNV, YYDKDF (reference sequence). V lost 5 bases to trimming and J lost 1 base, with 13 bases between them. The DNA for the CDR3 is TGTGCCACCAGCGATGGACCGGTCCGCACAGATACGCAGTATTTT. This codes for CATSDGPVRTDTQYF.

CDR3 coding DNA: TGCGCCAGCAGCCAACCCAGCGGGGGGGCGACAGATACGCAGTATTTT. Residues: CASSQPSGGATDTQYF. V is TRBV4-1 and J is TRBJ2-3; 10 positions agree with TRBD2. Germline CDR1 and CDR2: MGHRA and YSYEKL. This CDR3 comprises 16 residues. V lost 2 bases and J lost 3; bases outside the gene matches: 5.

This chain connects TRBV5-1 to TRBJ1-5; the D gene is possibly TRBD1 (5 bases). The CDR3 length is 13 residues. V was cut by 4 bases and J by 5 bases, with 10 bases left in between. CDR1 is SGHRS and CDR2 is YFSETQ in the germline V gene. The CDR3 here is CASSPGGDQPQHF. CDR3 nucleotides: TGCGCCAGCAGCCCGGGGGGGGATCAGCCCCAGCATTTT.

This clonotype was counted many times. This sequence joins TRBV4-2 and TRBJ2-5, with 7 bases identical to TRBD2. The germline V gene encodes CDR1 LGHNA and CDR2 YNFKEQ. The ends lost 2 bases at V and 5 bases at J; junction bases unmatched: 2. The CDR3 loop spans 13 amino acids. The CDR3 sequence is CASSQTSEETQYF. The CDR3 coding sequence is TGTGCCAGCAGCCAAACTAGCGAGGAGACCCAGTACTTC.

This chain links TRBV15 with TRBJ1-6; tentatively, D is TRBD1 (6 bases). Germline CDR1 reads LNHNV; CDR2 reads YYDKDF (reference sequence). This CDR3 spans 16 amino acids. V lost 2 bases and J 5 bases, leaving 13 bases between the germline ends. CDR3 nucleotide sequence: TGTGCCACCAGCAGAACCGGCGACAGGAATAATTCACCCCTCCACTTT. Translation: CATSRTGDRNNSPLHF.

This clonotype was seen a few times. The J gene is TRBJ1-5, the V gene TRBV4-3; TRBD1 matches at 7 bases. The CDR3 has 20 residues. V trimming: 1 base; J trimming: 2 bases; junction bases outside the gene matches: 17. The V gene's germline CDR1 is LGHNA and CDR2 YSLEER. The CDR3 DNA is TGCGCCAGCAGCCAAGTTTCCCACCATTTAACAGGGGATCGCAATCAGCCCCAGCATTTT. This translates into CASSQVSHHLTGDRNQPQHF.

The V and J genes are TRBV28 and TRBJ1-5, with TRBD1 matching over 8 bases. The trim removed 8 bases at V and 5 bases at J, leaving 5 bases unmatched. Germline CDR1 and CDR2: MDHEN and SYDVKM. This CDR3 contains 13 residues. This CDR3 reads CASRTTGDQPQHF. For the CDR3, the DNA is TGTGCCAGCCGGACGACAGGGGATCAGCCCCAGCATTTT.

This clonotype was found many times. CDR3 nucleotides: TGCGCCAGCAGCTTGGGGGTTCTAGTGGAATACAATGAGCAGTTCTTC. It encodes CASSLGVLVEYNEQFF. The rearrangement links TRBV5-1 to TRBJ2-1; D is unclear. The ends were cut back, 0 bases at V and 4 bases at J, with 14 bases in the middle. CDR1 is SGHRS, CDR2 YFSETQ, per germline. The CDR3 runs to 16 residues.

The gene calls are TRBV3-1 and TRBJ2-7; a weak D match, TRBD2 (6 bases). Per the germline V gene, CDR1 is LGHDT and CDR2 is YNNKEL (reference sequence). Trimming cost V 1 base and J 1 base, with 11 bases left between them. This CDR3 has 15 residues. CDR3 loop: CASSQGGRGSYEQYF. CDR3 DNA sequence: TGTGCCAGCAGCCAAGGCGGGCGGGGATCCTACGAGCAGTACTTC.

CDR3 residues: CASSLAQGLAINEQFF. The CDR3 coding sequence is TGTGCCAGCAGCTTAGCACAGGGGTTGGCGATCAATGAGCAGTTCTTC. The rearrangement uses TRBV7-2 and TRBJ2-1; 7 bases agree with TRBD1. Germline V lookup: CDR1 SGHTA, CDR2 FQGNSA. The CDR3 is 16 residues long. After removal of 0 bases from V and 6 bases from J, the junction contained 8 bases not matched to a gene. The variable domain in full, completed from reference TRBV7-2 and TRBJ2-1, reads GAGVSQSPSNKVTEKGKDVELRCDPISGHTALYWYRQSLGQGLEFLIYFQGNSAPDKSGLPSDRFSAERTGGSVSTLTIQRTQQEDSAVYLCASSLAQGLAINEQFFGPGTRLTVL.